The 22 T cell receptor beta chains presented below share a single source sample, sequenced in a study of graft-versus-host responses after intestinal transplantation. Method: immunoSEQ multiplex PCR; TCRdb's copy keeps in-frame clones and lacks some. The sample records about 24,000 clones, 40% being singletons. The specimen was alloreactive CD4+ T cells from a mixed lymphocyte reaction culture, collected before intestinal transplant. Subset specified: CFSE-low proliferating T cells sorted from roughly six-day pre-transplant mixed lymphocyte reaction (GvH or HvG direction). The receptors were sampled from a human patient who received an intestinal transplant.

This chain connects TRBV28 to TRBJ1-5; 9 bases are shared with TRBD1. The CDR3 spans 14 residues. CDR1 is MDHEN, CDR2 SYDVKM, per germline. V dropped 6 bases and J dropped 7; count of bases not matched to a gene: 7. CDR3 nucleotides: TGTGCCAGCAGCTACACAGGGGGCGGGCAGCCCCAGCATTTT. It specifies CASSYTGGGQPQHF.

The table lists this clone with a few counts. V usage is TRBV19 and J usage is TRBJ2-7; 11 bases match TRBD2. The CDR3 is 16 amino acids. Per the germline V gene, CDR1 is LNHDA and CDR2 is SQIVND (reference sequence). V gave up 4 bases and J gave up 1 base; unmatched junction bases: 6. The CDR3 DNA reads TGTGCCAGTAGTACCGGGAGACTAGCGGGGTCCTACGAGCAGTACTTC. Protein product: CASSTGRLAGSYEQYF.

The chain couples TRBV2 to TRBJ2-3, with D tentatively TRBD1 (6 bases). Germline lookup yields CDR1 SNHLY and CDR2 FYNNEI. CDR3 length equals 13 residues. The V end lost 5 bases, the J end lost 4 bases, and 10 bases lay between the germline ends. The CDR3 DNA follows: TGTGCCAGCAGTCCTAACAGGGCAGATACGCAGTATTTT. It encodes CASSPNRADTQYF.

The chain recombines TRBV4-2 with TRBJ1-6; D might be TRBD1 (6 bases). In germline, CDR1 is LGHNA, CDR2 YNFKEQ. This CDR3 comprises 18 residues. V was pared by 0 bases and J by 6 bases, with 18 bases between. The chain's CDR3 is CASSQEGGAGVFNSPLHF. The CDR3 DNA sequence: TGTGCCAGCAGCCAAGAGGGTGGGGCAGGGGTTTTTAATTCACCCCTCCACTTT.

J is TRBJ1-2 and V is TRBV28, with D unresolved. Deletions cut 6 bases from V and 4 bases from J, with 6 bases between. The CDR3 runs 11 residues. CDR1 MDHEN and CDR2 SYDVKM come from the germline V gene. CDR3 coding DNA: TGTGCCAGCAGGACAACCTATGGCTACACCTTC. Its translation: CASRTTYGYTF.

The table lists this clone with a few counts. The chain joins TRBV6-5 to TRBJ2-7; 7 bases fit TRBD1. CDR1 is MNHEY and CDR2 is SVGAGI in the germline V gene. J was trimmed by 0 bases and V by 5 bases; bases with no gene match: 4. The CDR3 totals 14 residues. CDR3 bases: TGTGCCAGCAGTAGAGGGACAGTCTCCTACGAGCAGTACTTC. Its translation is CASSRGTVSYEQYF.

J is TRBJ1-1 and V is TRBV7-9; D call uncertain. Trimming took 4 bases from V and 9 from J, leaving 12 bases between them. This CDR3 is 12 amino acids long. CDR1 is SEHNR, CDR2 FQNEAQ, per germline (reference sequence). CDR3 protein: CASSYRDNQAFF. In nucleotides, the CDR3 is TGTGCCAGCAGCTATCGAGATAACCAAGCTTTCTTT.

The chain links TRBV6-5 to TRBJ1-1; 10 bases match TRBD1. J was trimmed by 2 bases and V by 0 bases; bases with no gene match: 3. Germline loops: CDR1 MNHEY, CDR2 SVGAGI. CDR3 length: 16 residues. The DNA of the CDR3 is TGTGCCAGCAGTTACTCTAGGACAGGGGGAAACACTGAAGCTTTCTTT. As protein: CASSYSRTGGNTEAFF.

The CDR3 here is CASSFRRSGSAGETQYF. As DNA, the CDR3 is TGTGCCAGCAGCTTTAGGAGAAGCGGATCAGCGGGAGAGACCCAGTACTTC. The chain couples TRBV5-6 to TRBJ2-5; tentative D call: TRBD2 (6 bases). Germline values: CDR1 SGHDT, CDR2 YYEEEE. The CDR3 extends over 17 amino acids. V was shortened by 2 bases and J by 4 bases, with 21 bases between the two germline ends.

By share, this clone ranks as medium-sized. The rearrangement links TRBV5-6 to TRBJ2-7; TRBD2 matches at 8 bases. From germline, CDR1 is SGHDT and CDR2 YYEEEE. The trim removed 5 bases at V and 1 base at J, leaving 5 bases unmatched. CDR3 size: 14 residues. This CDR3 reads CASRRSGGSYEQYF. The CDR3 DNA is TGTGCCAGCAGAAGATCGGGGGGGTCCTACGAGCAGTACTTC.

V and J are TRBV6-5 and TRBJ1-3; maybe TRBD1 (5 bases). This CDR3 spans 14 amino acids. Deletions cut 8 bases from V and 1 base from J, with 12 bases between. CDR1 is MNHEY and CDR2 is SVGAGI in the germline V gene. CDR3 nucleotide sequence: TGTGCCAGCGGCGGGGGAGATTCTGGAAACACCATATATTTT. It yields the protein CASGGGDSGNTIYF.

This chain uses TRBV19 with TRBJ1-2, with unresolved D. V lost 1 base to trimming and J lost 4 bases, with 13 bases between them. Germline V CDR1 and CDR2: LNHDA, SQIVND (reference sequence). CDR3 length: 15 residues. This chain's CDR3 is CASSIGRTAGYGYTF. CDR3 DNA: TGTGCCAGTAGTATAGGCCGGACCGCGGGCTATGGCTACACCTTC.

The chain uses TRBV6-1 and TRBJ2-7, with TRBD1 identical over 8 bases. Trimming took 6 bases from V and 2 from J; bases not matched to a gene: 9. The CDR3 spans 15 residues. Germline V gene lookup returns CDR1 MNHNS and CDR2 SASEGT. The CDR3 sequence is CASRQAGGIAYEQYF. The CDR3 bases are TGTGCCAGCAGGCAAGCAGGGGGCATTGCCTACGAGCAGTACTTC.

In DNA form, the CDR3 reads TGCGCCAGCAGCCAAGATGGGAAGGGGTTCGAACCCCTCCACTTT. Translating gives CASSQDGKGFEPLHF. The genes are TRBV4-3 and TRBJ1-6; tentative D call: TRBD1 (5 bases). The V end was cut by 0 bases, the J end by 12 bases, with 15 bases between. Per the germline V gene, CDR1 is LGHNA and CDR2 is YSLEER. The CDR3 is 15 amino acids.

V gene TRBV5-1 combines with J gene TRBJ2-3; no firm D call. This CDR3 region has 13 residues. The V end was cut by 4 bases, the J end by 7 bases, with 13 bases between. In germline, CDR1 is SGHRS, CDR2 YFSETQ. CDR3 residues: CASSTVLSYTQYF. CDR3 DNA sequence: TGCGCCAGCAGCACCGTACTATCATATACGCAGTATTTT.

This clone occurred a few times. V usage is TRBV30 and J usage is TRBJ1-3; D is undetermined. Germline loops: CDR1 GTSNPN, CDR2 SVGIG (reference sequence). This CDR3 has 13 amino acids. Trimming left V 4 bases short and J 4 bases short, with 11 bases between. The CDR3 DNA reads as TGTGCCTGGACCCGCAGGTCCGGAAACACCATATATTTT. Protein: CAWTRRSGNTIYF.

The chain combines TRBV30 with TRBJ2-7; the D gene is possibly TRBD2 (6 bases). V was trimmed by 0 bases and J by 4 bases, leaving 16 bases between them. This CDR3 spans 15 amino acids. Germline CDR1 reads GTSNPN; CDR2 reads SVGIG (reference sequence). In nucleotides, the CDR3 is TGTGCCTGGAGTGTACTTGGGGGACTTAGGTACGAGCAGTACTTC. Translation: CAWSVLGGLRYEQYF.

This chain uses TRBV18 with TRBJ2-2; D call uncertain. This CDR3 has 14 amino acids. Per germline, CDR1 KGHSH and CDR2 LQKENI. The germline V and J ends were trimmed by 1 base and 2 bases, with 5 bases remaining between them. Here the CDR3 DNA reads TGTGCCAGCTCACCACTGAGCAACACCGGGGAGCTGTTTTTT. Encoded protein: CASSPLSNTGELFF.

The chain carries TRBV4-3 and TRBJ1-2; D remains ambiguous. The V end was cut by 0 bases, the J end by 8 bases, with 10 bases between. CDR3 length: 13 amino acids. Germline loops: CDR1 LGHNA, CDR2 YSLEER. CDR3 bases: TGCGCCAGCAGCCAAGATGCGCAGAGGGGCTACACCTTC. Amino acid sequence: CASSQDAQRGYTF.

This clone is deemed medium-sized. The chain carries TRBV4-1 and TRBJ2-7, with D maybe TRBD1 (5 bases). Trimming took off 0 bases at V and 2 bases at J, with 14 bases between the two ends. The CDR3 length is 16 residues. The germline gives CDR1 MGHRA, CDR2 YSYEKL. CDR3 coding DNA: TGCGCCAGCAGCCAAGAGGGGCGGCGACCCACCTACGAGCAGTACTTC. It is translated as CASSQEGRRPTYEQYF.

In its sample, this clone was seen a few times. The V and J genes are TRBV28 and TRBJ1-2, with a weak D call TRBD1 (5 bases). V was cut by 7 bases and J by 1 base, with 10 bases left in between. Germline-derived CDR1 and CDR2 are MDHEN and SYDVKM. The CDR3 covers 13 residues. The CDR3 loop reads CASNQGSNYGYTF. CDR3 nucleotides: TGTGCCAGCAATCAGGGAAGTAACTATGGCTACACCTTC.

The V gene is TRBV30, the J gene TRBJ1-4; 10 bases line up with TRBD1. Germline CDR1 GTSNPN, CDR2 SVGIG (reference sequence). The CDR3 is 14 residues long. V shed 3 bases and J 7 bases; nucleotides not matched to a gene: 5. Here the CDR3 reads CAWSQGTGVEKLFF. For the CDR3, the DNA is TGTGCCTGGAGCCAAGGGACAGGGGTTGAAAAACTGTTTTTT.